The subject of this entry is one T cell receptor beta chain. What it binds is not known. A single record per CDR3 protein comes from TCRdb applying MiXCR to the reads. The sample lists about 350,000 distinct CDR3 sequences, just under 35% occurring once. The sample comes from a study of T cell repertoires in cytomegalovirus infection. Background on the study: Use of recently identified HLA-C-restricted and well-studied HLA-B-restricted CMV epitopes was part of the study. Through public TCR beta signatures, both CMV infection and matching HLA type were indicated.

Study-wide results and limits: CMV carriers with the relevant HLA were identified by cumulative public TCR beta family frequency. Predominance within the ex vivo response was attributable to HLA-C-restricted CMV-specific TCR beta clonotypes.

The germline V and J ends were trimmed by 0 bases and 4 bases, with 13 bases remaining between them. There are 15 residues in the CDR3. The germline V gene encodes CDR1 SGHDT and CDR2 YYEEEE. Sequenced here: cultured PBMCs, sampled from culture after CMV antigen stimulation. The rearrangement joins TRBV5-6 to TRBJ1-2; D gene unclear. The sequence was obtained from a human donor in good health (CMV status not recorded). Some clones in this sample may be carry-over from other donors' samples. CDR3 sequence reads: CASSLAPGSGYGYTF. The CDR3 DNA is TGTGCCAGCAGCTTGGCCCCGGGATCGGGCTATGGCTACACCTTC. The whole variable domain, filled in from reference TRBV5-6 and TRBJ1-2, reads DAGVTQSPTHLIKTRGQQVTLRCSPKSGHDTVSWYQQALGQGPQFIFQYYEEEERQRGNFPDRFSGHQFPNYSSELNVNALLLGDSALYLCASSLAPGSGYGYTFGSGTRLTVV.